The rows below give T cell receptor beta chains drawn from one sample of a study of CD8 T cells in ankylosing spondylitis. MiXCR was run by TCRdb on the 5' RACE reads, yielding one entry per CDR3 protein. The data contain fewer than 200,000 distinct CDR3 sequences, approximately 20% of them seen just once; the ten biggest clones take up approximately 7.6%. Sample: blood, either unsorted or a sorted T cell fraction (not recorded which). These TCRs come from a male donor with ankylosing spondylitis or in good health (not recorded which). Both conserved end residues are part of each CDR3. The D gene is left open where the match is weak. Rows give clone size only sometimes, using once, few, many, or a class for an expanded clone.

TRBV28,TRBJ2-3,many,NA,TGTGCCAGCAGTTCGACCTTCCTAGCAACTAGCACAGATACGCAGTATTTT,CASSSTFLATSTDTQYF
TRBV7-9,TRBJ1-4,many,NA,TGTGCCAGCAGCTTAGCGCGACAAATTAATGAAAAACTGTTTTTT,CASSLARQINEKLFF
TRBV5-1,TRBJ2-5,many,NA,TGCGCCAGCAGCTTGGATAGTCTTTCCCAGTACTTC,CASSLDSLSQYF
TRBV20-1,TRBJ1-1,many,NA,TGCAGTGCTAGGGACATTAAGGGAGGTAGGGAAGCTTTCTTT,CSARDIKGGREAFF
TRBV6-5,TRBJ2-2,once,NA,TGTGCCAGCAGTTACAAAGGGAAGCCGAACACCGGGGAGCTGTTTTTT,CASSYKGKPNTGELFF
TRBV5-1,TRBJ2-3,many,NA,TGCGCCAGCAGCCAAGAGCGGAGGGGGACAGATACGCAGTATTTT,CASSQERRGTDTQYF
TRBV28,TRBJ2-3,NA,TRBD1,TGTGCCAGCAGACCCACGCCCGGACAGGGGGCAGATACGCAGTATTTT,CASRPTPGQGADTQYF
TRBV6-1,TRBJ2-2,many,NA,TGTGCCAGCAGTGAAGCCTATAACACCGGGGAGCTGTTTTTT,CASSEAYNTGELFF
TRBV9,TRBJ2-1,few,TRBD2,TGTGCCAGCAGCGTAGGACTAGCCAATGAGCAGTTCTTC,CASSVGLANEQFF
TRBV6-1,TRBJ1-2,many,TRBD1,TGTGCCAGCTTGGACAGGGGATATGGCTACACCTTC,CASLDRGYGYTF
TRBV10-1,TRBJ2-1,NA,TRBD2,TGCGCCAGCAGTGAGGGGCTAGCGGGAGTCAATGAGCAGTTCTTC,CASSEGLAGVNEQFF
TRBV7-9,TRBJ1-1,NA,NA,TGTGCCAGCAGCCTAACAGTGATGACTGAAGCTTTCTTT,CASSLTVMTEAFF
TRBV28,TRBJ2-7,many,NA,TGTGCCAGCAGTTCCGGGTCCGGCTACGAGCAGTACTTC,CASSSGSGYEQYF
TRBV28,TRBJ2-3,NA,NA,TGTGCCAGCAGTTTTAGCAGTCCTAGCACAGATACGCAGTATTTT,CASSFSSPSTDTQYF
TRBV9,TRBJ2-1,NA,TRBD2,TGTGCCAGCAGCGTAGCGCCTAGCGGCCTGTACAATGAGCAGTTCTTC,CASSVAPSGLYNEQFF
TRBV12-3/TRBV12-4,TRBJ2-7,NA,TRBD2,TGTGCCAGCAGGCCCTGGGGCGGGAGCAACGAGCAGTACTTC,CASRPWGGSNEQYF
TRBV7-9,TRBJ1-1,NA,NA,TGTGCCAGCAGCTTAGCGTTAGGGGAGGACACTGAAGCTTTCTTT,CASSLALGEDTEAFF